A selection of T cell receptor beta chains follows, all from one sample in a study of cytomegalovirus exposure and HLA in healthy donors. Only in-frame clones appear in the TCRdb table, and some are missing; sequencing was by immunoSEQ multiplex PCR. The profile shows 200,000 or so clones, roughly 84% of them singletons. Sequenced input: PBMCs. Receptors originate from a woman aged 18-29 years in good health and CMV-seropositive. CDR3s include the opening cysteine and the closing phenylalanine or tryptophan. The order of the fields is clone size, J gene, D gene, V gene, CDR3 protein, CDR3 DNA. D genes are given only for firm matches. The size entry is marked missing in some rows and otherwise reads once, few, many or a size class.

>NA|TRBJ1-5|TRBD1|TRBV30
CAWSPMTGVNQPQHF
TGTGCCTGGAGTCCGATGACAGGGGTCAATCAGCCCCAGCATTTT
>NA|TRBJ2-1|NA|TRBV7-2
CASSLDRDDEQFF
TGTGCCAGCAGCTTAGACAGGGACGATGAGCAGTTCTTC
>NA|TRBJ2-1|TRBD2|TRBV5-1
CASSLGGGLAGVTEQFF
TGCGCCAGCAGCTTGGGGGGGGGACTAGCGGGAGTTACTGAGCAGTTCTTC
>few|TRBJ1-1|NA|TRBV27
CASSWRSSTEAFF
TGTGCCAGCAGTTGGAGGTCGTCCACTGAAGCTTTCTTT
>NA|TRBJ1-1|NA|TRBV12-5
CASGLVLSRDPGEAFF
TGTGCTAGTGGTTTGGTACTTTCCCGAGACCCAGGAGAAGCTTTCTTT
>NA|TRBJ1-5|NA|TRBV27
CASSLRQKSNQPQHF
TGTGCCAGCAGTCTGAGACAGAAAAGCAATCAGCCCCAGCATTTT
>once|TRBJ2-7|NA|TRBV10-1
CASTPGIGTYEQYF
TGCGCCAGCACTCCAGGGATAGGGACCTACGAGCAGTACTTC
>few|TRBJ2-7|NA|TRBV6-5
CASRRESHEQYF
TGTGCCAGTAGACGGGAGTCCCACGAGCAGTACTTC
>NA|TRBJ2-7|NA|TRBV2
CASSERGDSSNF
TGTGCCAGCAGTGAGAGGGGGGACAGCTCTAATTTC
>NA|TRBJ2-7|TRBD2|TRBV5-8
CASSQYRTSDSYEQYF
TGTGCCAGCAGCCAATATCGGACTAGCGATTCCTACGAGCAGTACTTC
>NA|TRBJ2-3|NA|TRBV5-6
CASSFGTGSTDTQYF
TGTGCCAGCAGCTTTGGGACTGGGAGCACAGATACGCAGTATTTT
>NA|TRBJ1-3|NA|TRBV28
CASRGPGNTIYF
TGTGCCAGCAGGGGGCCAGGAAACACCATATATTTT
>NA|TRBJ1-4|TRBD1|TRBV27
CASSSQSGTGVGKLFF
TGTGCCAGCAGCTCTCAAAGCGGGACAGGGGTCGGAAAACTGTTTTTT
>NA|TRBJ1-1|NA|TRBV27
CASSLDAGSTEAFF
TGTGCCAGCAGTTTAGACGCGGGGAGCACTGAAGCTTTCTTT
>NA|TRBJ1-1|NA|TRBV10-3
CAISESVGSLNTEAFF
TGTGCCATCAGTGAATCGGTGGGGAGTCTTAACACTGAAGCTTTCTTT
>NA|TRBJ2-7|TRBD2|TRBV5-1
CASSLASGSSYEQYF
TGCGCCAGCAGCTTGGCTAGCGGGAGTTCCTACGAGCAGTACTTC
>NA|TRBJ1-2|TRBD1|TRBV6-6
CASSGQASNYGYTF
TGTGCCAGCAGCGGACAGGCTTCTAACTATGGCTACACCTTC
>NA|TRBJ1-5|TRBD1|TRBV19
CASRDRSNQPQHF
TGTGCCAGTCGGGACAGGAGCAATCAGCCCCAGCATTTT
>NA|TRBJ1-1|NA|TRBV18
CASSPPRGNTEAFF
TGTGCCAGCTCACCGCCGCGGGGGAACACTGAAGCTTTCTTT
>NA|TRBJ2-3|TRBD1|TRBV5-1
CASSLRTGVSTDTQYF
TGCGCCAGCAGCCTCCGGACAGGGGTTAGCACAGATACGCAGTATTTT
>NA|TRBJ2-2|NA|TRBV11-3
CASSLDPRPTGELFF
TGTGCCAGCAGCTTAGATCCTCGGCCCACCGGGGAGCTATTTTTT
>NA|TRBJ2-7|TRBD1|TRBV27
CASSLSGGYIYEQYF
TGTGCCAGCAGTTTATCAGGGGGCTATATCTACGAGCAGTACTTC
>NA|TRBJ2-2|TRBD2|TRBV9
CASSVESGRSTGELFF
TGTGCCAGCAGCGTAGAGAGCGGGAGAAGTACCGGGGAGCTGTTTTTT
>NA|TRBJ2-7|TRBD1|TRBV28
CASSNLGSPGQGTYEQYF
TGTGCCAGCAGTAACCTTGGTAGCCCGGGACAGGGAACCTACGAGCAGTACTTC
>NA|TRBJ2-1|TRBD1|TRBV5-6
CASSHVTGVYNEQFF
TGTGCCAGCAGCCACGTGACAGGGGTCTACAATGAGCAGTTCTTC
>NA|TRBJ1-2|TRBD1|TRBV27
CASSLRDRGWYGYTF
TGTGCCAGCAGTTTAAGGGACAGGGGATGGTATGGCTACACCTTC
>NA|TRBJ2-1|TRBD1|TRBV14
CASSHSDRANNEQFF
TGTGCCAGCAGCCATTCGGACAGGGCGAACAATGAGCAGTTCTTC
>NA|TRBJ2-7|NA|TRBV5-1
CASSFNPSSSYEQYF
TGCGCCAGCAGCTTCAACCCCTCTAGTTCCTACGAGCAGTACTTC
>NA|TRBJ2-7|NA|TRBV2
CASRQGTAYEQYF
TGTGCCAGCAGACAGGGGACTGCCTACGAGCAGTACTTC
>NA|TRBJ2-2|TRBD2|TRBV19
CASAALAGVTGELFF
TGTGCCAGTGCCGCACTAGCGGGTGTCACCGGGGAGCTGTTTTTT
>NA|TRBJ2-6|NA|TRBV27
CASAAGSSGANVLTF
TGTGCCAGCGCCGCCGGGAGCTCTGGGGCCAACGTCCTGACTTTC
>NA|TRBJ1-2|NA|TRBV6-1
CASSLLGRSYGYTF
TGTGCCAGCAGCCTTCTGGGTAGGAGTTATGGCTACACCTTC
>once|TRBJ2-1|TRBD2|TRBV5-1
CASSPTSGRAWGEQFF
TGCGCCAGCAGCCCAACTAGCGGGAGGGCCTGGGGAGAGCAGTTCTTC
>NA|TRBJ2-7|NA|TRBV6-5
CASSRLYEQYF
TGTGCCAGCAGTCGTCTCTACGAGCAGTACTTC
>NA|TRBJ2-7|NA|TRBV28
CASSFRIGGDSYEQYF
TGTGCCAGCAGTTTCCGCATCGGCGGAGACTCCTACGAGCAGTACTTC
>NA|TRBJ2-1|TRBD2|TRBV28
CASRPRRLAGGVHNEQFF
TGTGCCAGCAGACCACGAAGACTAGCGGGGGGAGTACACAATGAGCAGTTCTTC
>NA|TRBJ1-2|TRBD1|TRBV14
CASSQARTGGNYGYTF
TGTGCCAGCAGCCAAGCCAGGACAGGGGGTAACTATGGCTACACCTTC
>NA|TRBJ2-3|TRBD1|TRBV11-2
CASRTGDSLLTDTQYF
TGTGCCAGCAGAACCGGGGACAGCCTTCTCACAGATACGCAGTATTTT
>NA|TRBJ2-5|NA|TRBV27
CASSPSWLQETQYF
TGTGCCAGCAGCCCCTCTTGGCTCCAAGAGACCCAGTACTTC
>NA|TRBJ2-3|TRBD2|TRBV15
CATSRDWLAGDADTQYF
TGTGCCACCAGCAGAGATTGGCTAGCGGGAGATGCAGATACGCAGTATTTT
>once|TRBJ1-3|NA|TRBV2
CASSDGNPGNTIYF
TGTGCCAGCAGTGACGGTAACCCTGGAAACACCATATATTTT
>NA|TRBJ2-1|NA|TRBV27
CASSFRASVYNEQFF
TGTGCCAGCAGTTTTAGGGCTAGCGTCTACAATGAGCAGTTCTTC